A few counts support the clone carrying this T cell receptor (beta chain). Vbeta (60) and Jbeta (13) primers were used in the PCR. Profiled with immunoSEQ multiplex PCR; TCRdb holds only in-frame clones, not every one. The table shows 75,000 to 90,000 clones, with around 81% occurring only once. The data originate from a study of cytomegalovirus exposure and HLA in healthy donors. The V and J ends lost 3 bases and 10 bases, in that order; junction bases with no gene match: 5. The CDR3 has 14 amino acids. CDR1 and CDR2 (germline): SGHRS, YFSETQ. Material for sequencing was PBMCs. The chain couples TRBV5-1 to TRBJ1-6; 9 positions match TRBD1. The clonotype comes from a male donor in good health and CMV-seropositive. CDR3: CASSSWTGASPLHF. CDR3 in DNA: TGCGCCAGCAGCTCCTGGACAGGGGCGTCACCCCTCCACTTT.